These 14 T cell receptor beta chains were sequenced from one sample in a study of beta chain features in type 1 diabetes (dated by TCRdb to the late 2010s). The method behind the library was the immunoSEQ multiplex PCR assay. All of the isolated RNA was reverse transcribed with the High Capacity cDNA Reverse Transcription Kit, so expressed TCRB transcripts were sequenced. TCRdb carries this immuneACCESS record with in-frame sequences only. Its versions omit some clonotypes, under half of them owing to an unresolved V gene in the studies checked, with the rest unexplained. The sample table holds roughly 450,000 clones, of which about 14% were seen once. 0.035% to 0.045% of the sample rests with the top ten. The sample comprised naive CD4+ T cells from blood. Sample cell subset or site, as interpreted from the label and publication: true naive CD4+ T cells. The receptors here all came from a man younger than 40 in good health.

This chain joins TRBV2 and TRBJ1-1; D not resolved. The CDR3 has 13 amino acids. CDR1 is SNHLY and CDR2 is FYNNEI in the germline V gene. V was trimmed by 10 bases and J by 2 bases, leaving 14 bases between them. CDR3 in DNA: TGTGCCACCTATAGACTGCTTAACACTGAAGCTTTCTTT. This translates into CATYRLLNTEAFF.

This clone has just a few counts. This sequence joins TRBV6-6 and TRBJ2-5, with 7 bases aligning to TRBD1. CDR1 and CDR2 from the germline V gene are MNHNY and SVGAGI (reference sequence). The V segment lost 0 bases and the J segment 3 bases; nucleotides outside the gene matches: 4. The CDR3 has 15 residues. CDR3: CASSYSGTAKETQYF. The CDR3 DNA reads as TGTGCCAGCAGTTACTCTGGGACAGCTAAAGAGACCCAGTACTTC.

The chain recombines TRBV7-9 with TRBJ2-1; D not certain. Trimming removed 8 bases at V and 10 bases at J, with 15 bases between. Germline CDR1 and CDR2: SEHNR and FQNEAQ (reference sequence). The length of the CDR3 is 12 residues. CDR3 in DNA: TGTGCCAGCGGGCCCCCGGCCCAGGAGCAGTTCTTC. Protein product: CASGPPAQEQFF.

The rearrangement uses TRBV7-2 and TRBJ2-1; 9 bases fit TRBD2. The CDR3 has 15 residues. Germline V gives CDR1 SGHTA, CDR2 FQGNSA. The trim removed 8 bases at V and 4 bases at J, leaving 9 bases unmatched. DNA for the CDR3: TGTGCCAGCCGCGGGGCGGGAGGGAAATACAATGAGCAGTTCTTC. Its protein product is CASRGAGGKYNEQFF.

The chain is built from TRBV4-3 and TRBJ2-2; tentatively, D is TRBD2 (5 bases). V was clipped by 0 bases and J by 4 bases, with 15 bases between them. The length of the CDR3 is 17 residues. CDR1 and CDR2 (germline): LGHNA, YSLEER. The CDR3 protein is CASSQDARGRGTGELFF. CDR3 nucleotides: TGCGCCAGCAGCCAAGACGCCCGGGGAAGAGGCACCGGGGAGCTGTTTTTT.

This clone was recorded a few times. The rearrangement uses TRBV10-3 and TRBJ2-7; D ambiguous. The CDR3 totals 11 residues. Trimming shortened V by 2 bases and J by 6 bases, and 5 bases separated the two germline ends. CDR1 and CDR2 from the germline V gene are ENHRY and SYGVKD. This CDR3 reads CAISEDFEQYF. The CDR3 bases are TGTGCCATCAGTGAGGACTTCGAGCAGTACTTC.

The CDR3 nucleotides read TGTGCCTTGATGAGGGGGACCTCTGGAAACACCATATATTTT. It yields the protein CALMRGTSGNTIYF. The chain recombines TRBV30 with TRBJ1-3, with TRBD1 as a possible D gene (6 bases). Germline lookup yields CDR1 GTSNPN and CDR2 SVGIG (reference sequence). The CDR3 is 14 residues long. Deletions cut 7 bases from V and 0 bases from J, with 13 bases between. Combining the CDR3 with reference TRBV30 and TRBJ1-3 gives the whole variable domain SQTIHQWPATLVQPVGSPLSLECTVEGTSNPNLYWYRQAAGRGLQLLFYSVGIGQISSEVPQNLSASRPQDRQFILSSKKLLLSDSGFYLCALMRGTSGNTIYFGEGSWLTVV.

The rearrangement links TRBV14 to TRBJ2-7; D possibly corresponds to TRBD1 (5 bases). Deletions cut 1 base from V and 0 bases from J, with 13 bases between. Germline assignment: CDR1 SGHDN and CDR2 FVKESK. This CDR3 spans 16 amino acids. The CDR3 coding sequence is TGTGCCAGCAGCCAAGTCTACTCCAGGGACTCCTACGAGCAGTACTTC. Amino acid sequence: CASSQVYSRDSYEQYF.

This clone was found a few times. CDR3 in DNA: TGTGCCAGCAGGCCCAGCGGGGCCAGCACAGATACGCAGTATTTT. This translates into CASRPSGASTDTQYF. The chain uses TRBV13 and TRBJ2-3; 7 nucleotides align to TRBD2. The CDR3 extends over 15 amino acids. The V gene end was trimmed by 6 bases and the J gene end by 0 bases; junction bases not matched to a gene: 6. Germline V lookup: CDR1 PRHDT, CDR2 FYEKMQ (reference sequence).

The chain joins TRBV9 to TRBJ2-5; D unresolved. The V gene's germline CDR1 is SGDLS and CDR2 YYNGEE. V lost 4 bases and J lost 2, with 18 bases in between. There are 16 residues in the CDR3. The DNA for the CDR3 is TGTGCCAGCAGCCTTTCACCGCGACTGAGACAAGAGACCCAGTACTTC. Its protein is CASSLSPRLRQETQYF.

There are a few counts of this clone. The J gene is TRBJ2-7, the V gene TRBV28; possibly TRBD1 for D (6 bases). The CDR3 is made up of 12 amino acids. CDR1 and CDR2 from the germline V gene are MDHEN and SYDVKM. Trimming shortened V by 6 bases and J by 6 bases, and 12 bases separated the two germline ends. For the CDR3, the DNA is TGTGCCAGCAGCCCACAGGGCCGCGAGCAGTACGTC. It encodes CASSPQGREQYV.

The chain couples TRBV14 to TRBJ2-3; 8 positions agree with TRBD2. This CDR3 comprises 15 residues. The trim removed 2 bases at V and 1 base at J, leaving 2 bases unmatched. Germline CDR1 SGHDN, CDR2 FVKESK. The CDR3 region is CASSQSGGGTDTQYF. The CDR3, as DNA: TGTGCCAGCAGCCAAAGCGGGGGAGGCACAGATACGCAGTATTTT. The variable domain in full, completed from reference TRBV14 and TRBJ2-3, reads EAGVTQFPSHSVIEKGQTVTLRCDPISGHDNLYWYRRVMGKEIKFLLHFVKESKQDESGMPNNRFLAERTGGTYSTLKVQPAELEDSGVYFCASSQSGGGTDTQYFGPGTRLTVL.

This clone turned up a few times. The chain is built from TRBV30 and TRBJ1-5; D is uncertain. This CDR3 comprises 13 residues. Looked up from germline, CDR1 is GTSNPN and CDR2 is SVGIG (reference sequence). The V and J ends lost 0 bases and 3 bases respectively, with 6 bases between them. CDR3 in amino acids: CAWSVSDNQPQHF. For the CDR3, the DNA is TGTGCCTGGAGTGTAAGTGACAATCAGCCCCAGCATTTT.

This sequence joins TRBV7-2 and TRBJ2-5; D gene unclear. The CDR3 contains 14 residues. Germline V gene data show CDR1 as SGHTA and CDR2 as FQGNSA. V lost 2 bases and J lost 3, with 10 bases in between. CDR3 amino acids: CASSLFGTKETQYF. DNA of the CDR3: TGTGCCAGCAGCTTATTCGGAACTAAAGAGACCCAGTACTTC.